This T cell receptor (beta chain) was captured in a study of OX40 agonist ivuxolimab in advanced cancers. Profiled with immunoSEQ multiplex PCR; TCRdb holds only in-frame clones, not every one. This sample yields some 42,000 clones, of which 70% to 85% are seen a single time; about 23% belongs to the top ten. The TCR sequence derives from an adult with an advanced solid tumor such as melanoma, head and neck, liver or kidney cancer. This specimen was CD4+ or CD8+ T cells sorted from blood, taken in a trial of the OX40 agonist ivuxolimab.

CDR3 sequence (DNA): TGTGCCAGCAGAAACAGTCAAGGGGACAGACCCTACGAGCAGTACTTC. Protein: CASRNSQGDRPYEQYF. The genes are TRBV28 and TRBJ2-7; TRBD1 agrees at 7 bases. This CDR3 is built from 16 residues. J lost 2 bases, V lost 6 bases, and 13 bases had no gene match. CDR1 MDHEN and CDR2 SYDVKM come from the germline V gene.